The T cell receptor (beta chain) under discussion was sequenced for a study of blood T cell repertoires in COVID-19. Study context: In each case, the material was cDNA or gDNA derived from T cells, B-cell-depleted T cells, or PBMCs.

V was clipped by 2 bases and J by 4 bases, with 8 bases between them. CDR3 length equals 13 residues. Germline values: CDR1 MNHEY, CDR2 SVGAGI. Seattle cases were enrolled at active infection and followed longitudinally. Per the original data handling: Reference gene primer amplification in the assay estimated nucleated cell counts. This table comes from immunoSEQ multiplex PCR, and its TCRdb copy is limited to in-frame clones, with some not included. Clone size and V and J calls were adopted from that table, with D and trimming inferred from the DNA. The sample records about 180,000 clones, about four fifths being singletons.

The sequencing sample was made of peripheral blood. The sequence derives from a woman in her sixties with COVID-19, enrolled during active disease. This chain links TRBV6-5 with TRBJ1-2; D possibly corresponds to TRBD1 (5 bases). The CDR3, as DNA: TGTGCCAGCAGTTACCAGGGTTCCTATGGCTACACCTTC. It is translated as CASSYQGSYGYTF.